This T cell receptor (beta chain) was recorded in a study of identical twins. General study results and limits: There were fewer insertions in abundant cord blood beta clonotypes, but memory repertoires showed no such pattern. Rather than following the same donors, the conclusions depended on cross-sectional statistical analysis. Invariant T cells like MAIT and iNKT could partly confound the zero-insertion analyses.

The donors were all healthy and Caucasian. Comments on this clonotype: What it binds is not known.

TCRdb recomputed calls from the 5' RACE reads with MiXCR, one row per CDR3 protein. This sample has 450,000 to 500,000 distinct CDR3 sequences; around 15% occur once, and the top ten carry more than 0.8%. V was cut by 2 bases and J by 7 bases, with 18 bases left in between. The CDR3 extends over 16 amino acids. CDR1 MGHRA and CDR2 YSYEKL come from the germline V gene. The data also belong to a second study, concerning yellow fever vaccine responses in identical twins.

V usage is TRBV4-1 and J usage is TRBJ2-1, with D possibly matching TRBD1 (6 bases). Material for sequencing was CD4+ T cells sorted from blood. The receptor's source is a woman under 30 in good health. CDR3 sequence reads: CASSQTQGPQWNEQFF. The CDR3 DNA sequence: TGCGCCAGCAGCCAAACGCAGGGGCCCCAGTGGAATGAGCAGTTCTTC.